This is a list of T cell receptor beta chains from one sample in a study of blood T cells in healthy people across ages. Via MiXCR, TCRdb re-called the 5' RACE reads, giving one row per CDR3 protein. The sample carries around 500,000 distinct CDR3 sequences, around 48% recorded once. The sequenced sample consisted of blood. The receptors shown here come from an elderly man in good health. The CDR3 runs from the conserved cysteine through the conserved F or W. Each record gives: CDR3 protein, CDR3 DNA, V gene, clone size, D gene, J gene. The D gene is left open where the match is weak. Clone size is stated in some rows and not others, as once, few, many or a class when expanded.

CDR3aa: CASSQRTGGRHGYTF
CDR3nt: TGTGCCAGCAGTCAAAGGACAGGGGGACGGCATGGCTACACCTTC
v_gene: TRBV6-2/TRBV6-3
abundance: -
d_gene: TRBD1
j_gene: TRBJ1-2

CDR3aa: CASSVARESVYEQFF
CDR3nt: TGTGCCAGCAGCGTAGCGCGGGAGTCGGTGTATGAGCAGTTCTTC
v_gene: TRBV9
abundance: -
d_gene: TRBD2
j_gene: TRBJ2-1

CDR3aa: CASSLQGLVSGANVLTF
CDR3nt: TGTGCCAGCAGCCTTCAGGGCCTAGTCTCTGGGGCCAACGTCCTGACTTTC
v_gene: TRBV6-6
abundance: many
d_gene: -
j_gene: TRBJ2-6

CDR3aa: CASSPTQGEQYF
CDR3nt: TGTGCCAGCAGCCCTACCCAGGGTGAGCAGTACTTC
v_gene: TRBV9
abundance: -
d_gene: -
j_gene: TRBJ2-7

CDR3aa: CSASETGEQFF
CDR3nt: TGCAGTGCTAGCGAAACCGGCGAGCAGTTCTTC
v_gene: TRBV20-1
abundance: few
d_gene: -
j_gene: TRBJ2-1

CDR3aa: CASSLLQGSEQYF
CDR3nt: TGTGCCAGCAGCTTACTACAGGGGTCCGAGCAGTACTTC
v_gene: TRBV7-2
abundance: -
d_gene: TRBD1
j_gene: TRBJ2-7

CDR3aa: CASSYSMGQNHQPQHF
CDR3nt: TGTGCCAGCAGTTACTCAATGGGACAGAACCATCAGCCCCAGCATTTT
v_gene: TRBV6-6
abundance: many
d_gene: TRBD1
j_gene: TRBJ1-5

CDR3aa: CASSLDRTLYGYTF
CDR3nt: TGTGCCAGCAGCTTAGATAGGACTCTCTATGGCTACACCTTC
v_gene: TRBV7-2
abundance: -
d_gene: -
j_gene: TRBJ1-2

CDR3aa: CASSPRGQGTEAFF
CDR3nt: TGTGCCAGCAGCCCTAGGGGACAGGGTACTGAAGCTTTCTTT
v_gene: TRBV7-3
abundance: -
d_gene: TRBD1
j_gene: TRBJ1-1

CDR3aa: CSANNRGGSIEQYF
CDR3nt: TGCAGTGCTAATAACAGGGGTGGGAGTATCGAGCAGTACTTC
v_gene: TRBV20-1
abundance: -
d_gene: TRBD1
j_gene: TRBJ2-7

CDR3aa: CASSPYRVGEQYF
CDR3nt: TGTGCCAGCAGCCCGTACAGGGTTGGTGAGCAGTACTTC
v_gene: TRBV7-9
abundance: few
d_gene: -
j_gene: TRBJ2-7

CDR3aa: CASSQQGLDSDTQYF
CDR3nt: TGTGCCAGCAGCCAACAGGGCCTGGATTCAGATACGCAGTATTTT
v_gene: TRBV2
abundance: few
d_gene: -
j_gene: TRBJ2-3

CDR3aa: CATSRGGSQETQYF
CDR3nt: TGTGCCACCAGCAGAGGAGGCAGCCAAGAGACCCAGTACTTC
v_gene: TRBV15
abundance: -
d_gene: -
j_gene: TRBJ2-5

CDR3aa: CASSSRQGVTDTQYF
CDR3nt: TGTGCCAGCAGCTCTCGACAGGGCGTCACAGATACGCAGTATTTT
v_gene: TRBV9
abundance: few
d_gene: TRBD1
j_gene: TRBJ2-3

CDR3aa: CASSPLGQKNTGELFF
CDR3nt: TGTGCCAGCTCACCACTGGGACAGAAAAACACCGGGGAGCTGTTTTTT
v_gene: TRBV18
abundance: once
d_gene: TRBD1
j_gene: TRBJ2-2

CDR3aa: CASSLTSDSSGKEQYF
CDR3nt: TGTGCCAGCAGTTTAACTAGCGACTCCTCGGGGAAGGAGCAGTACTTC
v_gene: TRBV6-6
abundance: few
d_gene: TRBD2
j_gene: TRBJ2-7

CDR3aa: CAGNGDESSYNEQFF
CDR3nt: TGTGCCGGGAACGGGGACGAAAGCTCCTACAATGAGCAGTTCTTC
v_gene: TRBV30
abundance: -
d_gene: -
j_gene: TRBJ2-1

CDR3aa: CASSEYRERTDTQYF
CDR3nt: TGTGCCAGCAGTGAATATCGGGAGAGGACAGATACGCAGTATTTT
v_gene: TRBV25-1
abundance: few
d_gene: -
j_gene: TRBJ2-3

CDR3aa: CASSGQPSTDTQYF
CDR3nt: TGCGCCAGCAGTGGACAGCCTAGCACAGATACGCAGTATTTT
v_gene: TRBV5-1
abundance: -
d_gene: -
j_gene: TRBJ2-3

CDR3aa: CASSFWAPGSKEKLFF
CDR3nt: TGTGCCAGCAGTTTTTGGGCCCCAGGGTCTAAGGAAAAACTGTTTTTT
v_gene: TRBV12-3/TRBV12-4
abundance: -
d_gene: -
j_gene: TRBJ1-4

CDR3aa: CASSLRGYNEQFF
CDR3nt: TGTGCCAGCAGTTTACGGGGGTACAATGAGCAGTTCTTC
v_gene: TRBV27
abundance: few
d_gene: -
j_gene: TRBJ2-1

CDR3aa: CASRLSGERQYF
CDR3nt: TGTGCCAGCAGGTTATCGGGGGAACGGCAGTACTTC
v_gene: TRBV12-3/TRBV12-4
abundance: -
d_gene: -
j_gene: TRBJ2-7

CDR3aa: CATSSPLGLAVNEQFF
CDR3nt: TGTGCCACCAGCTCGCCCCTAGGCCTAGCAGTCAATGAGCAGTTCTTC
v_gene: TRBV15
abundance: -
d_gene: -
j_gene: TRBJ2-1

CDR3aa: CASSLFGGGSRYNEQFF
CDR3nt: TGTGCCAGCAGCTTATTTGGGGGCGGGAGCCGATACAATGAGCAGTTCTTC
v_gene: TRBV7-2
abundance: few
d_gene: -
j_gene: TRBJ2-1

CDR3aa: CASSYVRGGETQYF
CDR3nt: TGTGCCAGCAGTTACGTCAGGGGGGGAGAGACCCAGTACTTC
v_gene: TRBV6-6
abundance: -
d_gene: -
j_gene: TRBJ2-5

CDR3aa: CSVPGLVGEQFF
CDR3nt: TGCAGCGTGCCGGGACTAGTGGGTGAGCAGTTCTTC
v_gene: TRBV29-1
abundance: -
d_gene: TRBD2
j_gene: TRBJ2-1

CDR3aa: CASSFSPPDTQYF
CDR3nt: TGTGCCAGCAGCTTTTCCCCTCCGGATACGCAGTATTTT
v_gene: TRBV5-6
abundance: -
d_gene: -
j_gene: TRBJ2-3

CDR3aa: CSAYGAGGPGEQFF
CDR3nt: TGCAGTGCTTACGGAGCGGGAGGGCCTGGTGAGCAGTTCTTC
v_gene: TRBV20-1
abundance: -
d_gene: TRBD2
j_gene: TRBJ2-1

CDR3aa: CASSYFSQGEQFF
CDR3nt: TGTGCCAGCAGTTACTTCTCCCAGGGGGAGCAGTTCTTC
v_gene: TRBV27
abundance: -
d_gene: -
j_gene: TRBJ2-1

CDR3aa: CSAGLAGSGTQYF
CDR3nt: TGCAGTGCTGGACTAGCGGGCTCGGGTACGCAGTATTTT
v_gene: TRBV20-1
abundance: few
d_gene: TRBD2
j_gene: TRBJ2-3

CDR3aa: CSARQGSDEQFF
CDR3nt: TGCAGTGCCCGACAGGGATCGGATGAGCAGTTCTTC
v_gene: TRBV20-1
abundance: few
d_gene: TRBD1
j_gene: TRBJ2-1

CDR3aa: CASSLLIHGYTEAFF
CDR3nt: TGTGCCAGCAGCTTATTAATCCACGGATACACTGAAGCTTTCTTT
v_gene: TRBV7-2
abundance: few
d_gene: -
j_gene: TRBJ1-1

CDR3aa: CSAPRGGSVSYEQYF
CDR3nt: TGCAGTGCCCCGAGAGGCGGGAGCGTTTCCTACGAGCAGTACTTC
v_gene: TRBV20-1
abundance: few
d_gene: TRBD2
j_gene: TRBJ2-7

CDR3aa: CASSMDRSSPLHF
CDR3nt: TGTGCCAGTAGCATGGACAGATCCTCACCCCTCCACTTT
v_gene: TRBV12-3/TRBV12-4
abundance: -
d_gene: -
j_gene: TRBJ1-6

CDR3aa: CASTSQTTDTQYF
CDR3nt: TGTGCCAGCACCTCACAGACTACAGATACGCAGTATTTT
v_gene: TRBV6-6
abundance: many
d_gene: -
j_gene: TRBJ2-3

CDR3aa: CASSLWHEQYF
CDR3nt: TGTGCCAGCAGTTTATGGCACGAGCAGTACTTC
v_gene: TRBV28
abundance: -
d_gene: -
j_gene: TRBJ2-7

CDR3aa: CASSSQGDKQFF
CDR3nt: TGTGCCAGCAGCTCACAGGGGGATAAGCAGTTCTTC
v_gene: TRBV7-9
abundance: -
d_gene: TRBD1
j_gene: TRBJ2-1

CDR3aa: CASTPGQGPTGELFF
CDR3nt: TGCGCCAGCACCCCGGGACAGGGACCCACCGGGGAGCTGTTTTTT
v_gene: TRBV5-1
abundance: once
d_gene: TRBD1
j_gene: TRBJ2-2

CDR3aa: CASSLKVLLYSNQPQHF
CDR3nt: TGCGCCAGCAGCCTCAAGGTCCTCCTTTATAGCAATCAGCCCCAGCATTTT
v_gene: TRBV4-1
abundance: -
d_gene: -
j_gene: TRBJ1-5

CDR3aa: CSALDGGTEAFF
CDR3nt: TGCAGTGCTTTAGACGGAGGAACTGAAGCTTTCTTT
v_gene: TRBV20-1
abundance: -
d_gene: -
j_gene: TRBJ1-1

CDR3aa: CASSLRAGGRETQYF
CDR3nt: TGTGCCAGCAGCCTCAGAGCGGGGGGGCGAGAGACCCAGTACTTC
v_gene: TRBV3-1
abundance: -
d_gene: TRBD2
j_gene: TRBJ2-5

CDR3aa: CASSHPGPKSGEQYF
CDR3nt: TGCGCCAGCAGCCACCCCGGGCCAAAGAGCGGGGAGCAGTACTTC
v_gene: TRBV5-1
abundance: -
d_gene: -
j_gene: TRBJ2-7

CDR3aa: CASSPLPGQGGNEQFF
CDR3nt: TGTGCCAGCAGCCCTTTACCGGGACAGGGGGGGAATGAGCAGTTCTTC
v_gene: TRBV14
abundance: -
d_gene: TRBD1
j_gene: TRBJ2-1